This record looks at one T cell receptor beta chain sequence and its context. Assay used: immunoSEQ multiplex PCR; TCRdb lists only in-frame clones, some missing. Counted here are about 150,000 clones, about nine tenths occurring once; the ten biggest clones make up approximately 3.7%. The data belong to a study of blood T cell repertoires in COVID-19. Germline loops: CDR1 LGHDT, CDR2 YNNKEL (reference sequence). The V and J ends lost 4 bases and 7 bases, in that order; junction bases with no gene match: 9. The CDR3 consists of 14 residues. The chain links TRBV3-1 (or the pseudogene TRBV3-2) to TRBJ2-5; 7 bases match TRBD1. The sample was PBMCs or T cells enriched from blood (not recorded which). The receptor comes from a woman between 40 and 50 years old who had been exposed to COVID-19. The DNA for the CDR3 is TGTGCCAGCAGCCCCAGGGGGTCATGGGGGACCCAGTACTTC. Amino acids: CASSPRGSWGTQYF.